One TCR beta chain is described in this entry. Its antigen remains unidentified. The CD8+ and CD4+ T cells were isolated magnetically using a negative isolation approach, whereas the TEMRA cells were enriched by FACS. The CDR3 has 13 residues. With 9 bases clipped from V and 1 base from J, the junction kept 6 bases outside the gene matches. CDR1 is LNHNV and CDR2 is YYDKDF in the germline V gene (reference sequence). The record originates from a study of CD8 T cells in Susac syndrome. Roughly 0.45 to 1 ug RNA was reverse transcribed with random hexamers. MiXCR, applied by TCRdb to the immunoSEQ multiplex PCR reads, yields one record per CDR3 protein. Of 75,000 to 80,000 distinct CDR3 sequences in the sample, around 94% were seen once. Study-level results: Susac CD8+ cells expanded clonally the most in TEMRA cells and in active patients.

The sequence came from a human donor with Susac syndrome. This rearrangement joins TRBV15 to TRBJ2-7; 7 positions match TRBD1. Source material: CD8+ T cells from PBMCs. Here the CDR3 DNA reads TGTGCCACTGGGGACAGACAGTCCTACGAGCAGTACTTC. This gives the protein CATGDRQSYEQYF.